This T cell receptor beta chain was sequenced in a study of cytomegalovirus exposure and HLA in healthy donors. Study-level information: Around 180 million T cells yielded more than 95 million unique TCR beta sequences, as an earlier analysis found.

The V and J ends lost 2 bases and 3 bases respectively, with 2 bases between them. Per the germline V gene, CDR1 is MGHRA and CDR2 is YSYEKL. The length of the CDR3 is 12 residues. The PCR employed 60 Vbeta primers together with 13 Jbeta primers. Generated by immunoSEQ multiplex PCR, the TCRdb table keeps only in-frame clones and is missing some. This table has under 65,000 clones, roughly four fifths appearing once. The chain carries TRBV4-1 and TRBJ2-1; D is unclear. The sequenced sample was PBMCs. This TCR was sampled from a man aged 45-60 years in good health and CMV-seronegative. The CDR3 bases are TGCGCCAGCAGCCAACTCTACAATGAGCAGTTCTTC. This codes for CASSQLYNEQFF.